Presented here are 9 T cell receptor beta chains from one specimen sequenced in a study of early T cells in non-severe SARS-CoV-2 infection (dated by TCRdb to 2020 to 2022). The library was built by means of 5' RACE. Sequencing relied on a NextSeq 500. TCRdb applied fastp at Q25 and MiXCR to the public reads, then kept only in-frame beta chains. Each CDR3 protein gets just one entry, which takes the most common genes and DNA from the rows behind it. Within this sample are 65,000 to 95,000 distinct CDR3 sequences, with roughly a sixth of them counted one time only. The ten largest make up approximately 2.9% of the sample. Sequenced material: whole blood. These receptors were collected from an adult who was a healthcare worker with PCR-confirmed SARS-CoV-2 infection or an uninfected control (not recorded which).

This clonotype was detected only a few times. The CDR3 is CSADPGRGSTDTQYF. CDR3 nucleotide sequence: TGCAGTGCTGATCCGGGCCGGGGGTCCACAGATACGCAGTATTTT. This rearrangement joins TRBV20-1 to TRBJ2-3, with D possibly matching TRBD2 (6 bases). CDR1 is DFQATT, CDR2 SNEGSKA, per germline (reference sequence). Trimming pared 5 bases from V and 2 bases from J, leaving 17 bases between. The CDR3 loop spans 15 amino acids.

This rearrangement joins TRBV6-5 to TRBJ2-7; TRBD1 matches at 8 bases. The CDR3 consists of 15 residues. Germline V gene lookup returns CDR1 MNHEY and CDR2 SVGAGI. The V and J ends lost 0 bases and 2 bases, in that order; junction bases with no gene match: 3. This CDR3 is CASSYSTGETYEQYF. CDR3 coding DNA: TGTGCCAGCAGTTACTCGACAGGGGAAACCTACGAGCAGTACTTC.

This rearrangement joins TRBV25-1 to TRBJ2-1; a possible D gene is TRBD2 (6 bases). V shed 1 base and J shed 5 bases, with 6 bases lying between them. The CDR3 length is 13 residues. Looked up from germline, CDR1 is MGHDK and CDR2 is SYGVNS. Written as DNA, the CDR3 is TGTGCCAGCAGTGAATGGAGGGACAATGAGCAGTTCTTC. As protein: CASSEWRDNEQFF.

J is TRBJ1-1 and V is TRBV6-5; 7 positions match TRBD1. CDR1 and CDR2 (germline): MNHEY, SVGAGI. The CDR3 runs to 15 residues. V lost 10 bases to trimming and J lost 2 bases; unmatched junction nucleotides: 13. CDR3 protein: CATAKKTGKNTEAFF. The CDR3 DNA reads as TGTGCCACGGCCAAAAAGACAGGGAAAAACACTGAAGCTTTCTTT.

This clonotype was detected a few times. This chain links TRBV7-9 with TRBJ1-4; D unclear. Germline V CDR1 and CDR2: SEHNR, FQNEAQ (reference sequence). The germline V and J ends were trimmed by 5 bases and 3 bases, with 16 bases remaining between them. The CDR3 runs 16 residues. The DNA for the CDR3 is TGTGCCAGCAGCCTCGTTACGGGAGGGCCTAATGAAAAACTGTTTTTT. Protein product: CASSLVTGGPNEKLFF.

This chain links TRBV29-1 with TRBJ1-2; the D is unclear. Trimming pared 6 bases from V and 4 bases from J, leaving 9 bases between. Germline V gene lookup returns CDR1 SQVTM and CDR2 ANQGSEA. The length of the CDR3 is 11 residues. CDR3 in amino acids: CSVGLLYGYTF. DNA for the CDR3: TGCAGCGTCGGACTGCTCTATGGCTACACCTTC.

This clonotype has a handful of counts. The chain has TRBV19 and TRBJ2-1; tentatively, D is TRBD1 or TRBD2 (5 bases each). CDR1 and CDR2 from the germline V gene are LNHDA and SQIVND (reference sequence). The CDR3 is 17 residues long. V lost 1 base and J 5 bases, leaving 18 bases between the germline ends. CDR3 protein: CASSIGLTGAGNNEQFF. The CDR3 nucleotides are TGTGCCAGTAGTATAGGACTAACTGGGGCTGGGAACAATGAGCAGTTCTTC. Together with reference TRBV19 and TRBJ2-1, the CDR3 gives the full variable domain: DGGITQSPKYLFRKEGQNVTLSCEQNLNHDAMYWYRQDPGQGLRLIYYSQIVNDFQKGDIAEGYSVSREKKESFPLTVTSAQKNPTAFYLCASSIGLTGAGNNEQFFGPGTRLTVL.

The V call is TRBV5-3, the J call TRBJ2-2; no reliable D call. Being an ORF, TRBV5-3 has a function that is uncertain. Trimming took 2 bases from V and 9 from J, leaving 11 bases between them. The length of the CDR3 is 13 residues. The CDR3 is CARSFDVYRELFF. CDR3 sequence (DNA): TGTGCCAGAAGCTTCGACGTCTACAGGGAGCTGTTTTTT.

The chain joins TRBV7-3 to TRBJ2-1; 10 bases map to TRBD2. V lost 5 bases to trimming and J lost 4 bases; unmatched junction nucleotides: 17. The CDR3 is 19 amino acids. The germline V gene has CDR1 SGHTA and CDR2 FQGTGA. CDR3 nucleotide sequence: TGTGCCAGCAGCGGACTAGCGGTCCTGGCCCCCACCTCTTACAATGAGCAGTTCTTC. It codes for CASSGLAVLAPTSYNEQFF.